Listed below are T cell receptor beta chains from one sample, sequenced in a study of CD8 T cells in Susac syndrome. TCRdb processed the immunoSEQ multiplex PCR reads anew with MiXCR; each CDR3 protein has one entry. The profile shows some 180,000 distinct CDR3 sequences, about 93% of them singletons. Sequencing used CD4+ T cells from PBMCs. Receptor source: a human donor with Susac syndrome. The CDR3 runs from the conserved cysteine through the conserved F or W. D genes are given only for firm matches. For some rows the clone size is stated as once, few or many, or as a class when expanded; others skip it.

V	J	D	size	CDR3	DNA
TRBV11-2	TRBJ2-3	.	.	CASSPGSSTDTQYF	TGTGCCAGCAGCCCCGGCTCTAGCACAGATACGCAGTATTTT
TRBV15	TRBJ2-3	.	.	CATSRGSGDTDTQYF	TGTGCCACCAGCAGGGGGTCAGGAGACACAGATACGCAGTATTTT
TRBV18	TRBJ2-1	TRBD2	.	CASSPSAGGDNEQFF	TGTGCCAGCTCACCATCAGCGGGAGGTGACAATGAGCAGTTCTTC
TRBV25-1	TRBJ2-7	.	.	CASSELGGPNTYEQYF	TGTGCCAGCAGTGAATTGGGAGGTCCTAATACCTACGAGCAGTACTTC
TRBV18	TRBJ2-1	.	once	CASSPSPSTSGMEQFF	TGTGCCAGCTCACCATCGCCCAGCACTTCCGGCATGGAGCAGTTCTTC
TRBV28	TRBJ2-1	.	.	CASRSSNSEQFF	TGTGCCAGCAGATCTAGTAATAGTGAGCAGTTCTTC
TRBV30	TRBJ2-7	.	.	CAWSHRESGEQYF	TGTGCCTGGAGTCACAGGGAATCGGGAGAGCAGTACTTC
TRBV19	TRBJ1-3	.	.	CASSISGQLSSGNTIYF	TGTGCCAGTAGTATTTCCGGACAGTTAAGCTCTGGAAACACCATATATTTT
TRBV15	TRBJ2-3	.	.	CATSRGGILTDTQYF	TGTGCCACCAGCCGCGGCGGCATCCTCACAGATACGCAGTATTTT
TRBV19	TRBJ1-1	TRBD1	once	CASSIRGQVVRNTEAFF	TGTGCCAGTAGTATAAGGGGGCAGGTGGTGCGGAACACTGAAGCTTTCTTT
TRBV5-1	TRBJ1-1	.	.	CASSAFQNTEAFF	TGCGCCAGCAGCGCTTTCCAGAACACTGAAGCTTTCTTT
TRBV4-2	TRBJ2-7	TRBD2	.	CASSEGLGSPYEQYF	TGTGCCAGCAGCGAGGGACTAGGGAGTCCCTACGAGCAGTACTTC
TRBV7-2	TRBJ2-5	.	.	CASSLGPKETQYF	TGTGCCAGCAGCTTAGGACCAAAAGAGACCCAGTACTTC
TRBV12-3/TRBV12-4	TRBJ2-6	.	.	CASSHGGGANVLTF	TGTGCCAGCAGTCATGGTGGTGGGGCCAACGTCCTGACTTTC
TRBV28	TRBJ2-5	.	.	CASSLSRGEETQYF	TGTGCCAGCAGTTTGAGCAGGGGGGAAGAGACCCAGTACTTC
TRBV29-1	TRBJ2-2	.	.	CSVGTGRTGELFF	TGCAGCGTAGGAACAGGGAGAACCGGGGAGCTGTTTTTT
TRBV27	TRBJ2-3	.	once	CASSSTRADTQYF	TGTGCCAGCAGTTCCACCCGTGCAGATACGCAGTATTTT
TRBV12-3/TRBV12-4	TRBJ2-7	TRBD1	.	CASSTGASYEQYF	TGTGCCAGCAGCACAGGGGCTTCCTACGAGCAGTACTTC
TRBV20-1	TRBJ1-2	.	.	CSARDKLDGTNYGYTF	TGCAGTGCTAGAGATAAATTGGACGGCACTAACTATGGCTACACCTTC
TRBV30	TRBJ1-2	TRBD1	.	CAWDRGGGYTF	TGTGCCTGGGACAGGGGAGGTGGCTACACCTTC
TRBV12-5	TRBJ1-2	.	.	CASGPTEYSYGYTF	TGTGCTAGTGGGCCGACAGAGTATAGCTATGGCTACACCTTC
TRBV20-1	TRBJ2-3	TRBD2	.	CSALHWTSGSTDTQYF	TGCAGTGCCCTACACTGGACTAGCGGGAGCACAGATACGCAGTATTTT
TRBV13	TRBJ1-1	TRBD1	.	CARNNRGRNTEAFF	TGTGCCAGAAACAACAGGGGGCGGAACACTGAAGCTTTCTTT
TRBV12-3/TRBV12-4	TRBJ2-2	TRBD2	.	CASSFVAGEATGELFF	TGTGCCAGCAGTTTCGTAGCGGGGGAAGCTACCGGGGAGCTGTTTTTT
TRBV7-2	TRBJ1-4	TRBD1	.	CASSSGQEKLFF	TGTGCCAGCAGTTCGGGACAGGAAAAACTGTTTTTT
TRBV6-5	TRBJ1-1	.	once	CASSYSTLYTEAFF	TGTGCCAGCAGTTACTCGACGCTTTACACTGAAGCTTTCTTT
TRBV15	TRBJ1-1	TRBD1	.	CATRIGGQINTEAFF	TGTGCCACCAGGATAGGGGGACAGATAAACACTGAAGCTTTCTTT
TRBV7-2	TRBJ2-7	TRBD1	.	CASSLEGGFIYEQYF	TGTGCCAGCAGCTTAGAAGGGGGCTTCATCTACGAGCAGTACTTC
TRBV7-3	TRBJ2-5	.	once	CASSLGPSRETQYF	TGTGCCAGCAGCTTAGGCCCGTCCCGAGAGACCCAGTACTTC
TRBV7-2	TRBJ2-1	.	.	CASSLYGTNRYNEQFF	TGTGCCAGCAGCTTATATGGAACCAACCGCTACAATGAGCAGTTCTTC
TRBV6-5	TRBJ1-6	.	.	CASSYSGRNSPLHF	TGTGCCAGCAGTTACTCGGGCAGGAATTCACCCCTCCACTTT
TRBV28	TRBJ1-1	.	.	CASSLSAGPGTEAFF	TGTGCCAGCAGTTTATCGGCGGGGCCGGGCACTGAAGCTTTCTTT
TRBV18	TRBJ2-1	TRBD2	.	CASSPRSSGSSYNEQFF	TGTGCCAGCTCACCACGATCTAGCGGGAGCTCCTACAATGAGCAGTTCTTC
TRBV11-2	TRBJ2-7	TRBD1	.	CASNTGQGAPYEQYF	TGTGCCAGCAATACCGGACAGGGGGCCCCCTACGAGCAGTACTTC
TRBV20-1	TRBJ2-1	.	.	CSVQRGYNEQFF	TGCAGTGTACAACGGGGCTACAATGAGCAGTTCTTC